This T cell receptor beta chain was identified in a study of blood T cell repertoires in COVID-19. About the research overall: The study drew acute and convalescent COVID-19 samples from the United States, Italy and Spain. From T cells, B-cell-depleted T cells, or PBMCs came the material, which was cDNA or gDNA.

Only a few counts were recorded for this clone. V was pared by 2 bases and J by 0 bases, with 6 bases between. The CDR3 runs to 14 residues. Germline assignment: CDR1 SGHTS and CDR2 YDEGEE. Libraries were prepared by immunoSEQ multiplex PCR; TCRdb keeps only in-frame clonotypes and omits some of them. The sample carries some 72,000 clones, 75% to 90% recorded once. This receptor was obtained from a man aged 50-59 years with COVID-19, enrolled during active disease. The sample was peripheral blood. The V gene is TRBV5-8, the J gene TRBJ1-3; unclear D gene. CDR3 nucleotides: TGTGCCAGCAGCTTAGCCGTCTCTGGAAACACCATATATTTT. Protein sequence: CASSLAVSGNTIYF.